This passage covers 4 T cell receptor beta chains from one sample sequenced in a study of human T cells and chemical hapten exposure. MiXCR, run by TCRdb on the RACE reads, gives a single entry per CDR3 protein. The sample shows about 160,000 distinct CDR3 sequences, around 30% of them seen only once. Sample time point: patch test 3, about 24 weeks after DPC sensitization. Noted treatment: therapeutic diphenylcyclopropenone sensitization with weekly scalp DPC. Source: whole blood, taken in connection with sensitization to the hapten diphenylcyclopropenone (DPC). Every receptor here comes from a woman aged 18-35 years with alopecia areata. Some clones in this sample may be carry-over from other donors' samples.

This rearrangement joins TRBV4-3 to TRBJ2-5, with 11 bases aligning to TRBD1. This CDR3 contains 16 residues. Germline values: CDR1 LGHNA, CDR2 YSLEER. The J segment lost 4 bases and the V segment lost 2 bases, leaving 6 bases of the junction unmatched. Here the CDR3 DNA reads TGCGCCAGCAGCCAATATGGACAGGGGGCAGGAGAGACCCAGTACTTC. It translates to CASSQYGQGAGETQYF.

In this sample, this clonotype turned up a few times. The chain is built from TRBV5-1 and TRBJ1-2; 8 nucleotides align to TRBD1. CDR3 length equals 14 residues. V lost 0 bases, J lost 5 bases, and 3 bases stayed unmatched. Germline CDR1 reads SGHRS; CDR2 reads YFSETQ. CDR3 region: CASSLEGQVYGYTF. Written as DNA, the CDR3 is TGCGCCAGCAGCTTGGAGGGACAGGTGTATGGCTACACCTTC. The full variable domain, its missing parts supplied by reference TRBV5-1 and TRBJ1-2, is KAGVTQTPRYLIKTRGQQVTLSCSPISGHRSVSWYQQTPGQGLQFLFEYFSETQRNKGNFPGRFSGRQFSNSRSEMNVSTLELGDSALYLCASSLEGQVYGYTFGSGTRLTVV.

The chain is built from TRBV27 and TRBJ2-7; D may be TRBD1 (6 bases). The CDR3 is 14 residues long. Trimming shortened V by 6 bases and J by 3 bases, and 15 bases separated the two germline ends. Germline CDR1 is MNHEY and CDR2 is SMNVEV (reference sequence). CDR3 region: CASRITGTRYEQYF. The CDR3 DNA is TGTGCCAGCAGAATAACAGGGACACGCTACGAGCAGTACTTC.

This clonotype has only a few counts. CDR3: CASSPGARQGNNEQFF. The CDR3 coding sequence is TGTGCCAGCAGCCCCGGGGCCCGACAGGGGAACAATGAGCAGTTCTTC. The chain uses TRBV11-2 and TRBJ2-1, with 8 nucleotides matching TRBD1. The germline V gene encodes CDR1 SGHAT and CDR2 FQNNGV. V lost 5 bases and J lost 5; bases outside the gene matches: 11. This CDR3 comprises 16 residues. The variable domain in full, completed from reference TRBV11-2 and TRBJ2-1, reads EAGVAQSPRYKIIEKRQSVAFWCNPISGHATLYWYQQILGQGPKLLIQFQNNGVVDDSQLPKDRFSAERLKGVDSTLKIQPAKLEDSAVYLCASSPGARQGNNEQFFGPGTRLTVL.